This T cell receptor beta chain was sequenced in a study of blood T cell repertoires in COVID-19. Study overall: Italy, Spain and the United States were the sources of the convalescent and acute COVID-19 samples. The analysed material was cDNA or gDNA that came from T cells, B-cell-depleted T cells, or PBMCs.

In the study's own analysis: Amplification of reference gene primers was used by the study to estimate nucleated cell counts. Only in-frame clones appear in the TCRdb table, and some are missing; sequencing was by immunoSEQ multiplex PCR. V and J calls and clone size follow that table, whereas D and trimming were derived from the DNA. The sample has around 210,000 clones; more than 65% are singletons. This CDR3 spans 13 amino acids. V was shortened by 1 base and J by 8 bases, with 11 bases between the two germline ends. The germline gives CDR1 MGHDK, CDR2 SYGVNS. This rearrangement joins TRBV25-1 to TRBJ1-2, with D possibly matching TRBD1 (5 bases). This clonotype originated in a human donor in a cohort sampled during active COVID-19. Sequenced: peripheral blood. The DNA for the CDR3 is TGTGCCAGCAGTGAATCGGGCAGGGCGGGCTACACCTTC. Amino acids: CASSESGRAGYTF.